The next 22 T cell receptor beta chains were all read from a single sample in a study of response to subunit inactivated influenza vaccine. TCRdb reprocessed the RT-PCR reads with MiXCR, giving one entry per CDR3 protein. Here the sample spans under 950,000 distinct CDR3 sequences, roughly 20% being singletons. The source was PBMCs from blood, collected 4 to 6 days after vaccination. Receptor source: a man in his forties or fifties who received an inactivated influenza vaccine.

In its sample, this clonotype was seen a few times. The chain recombines TRBV5-1 with TRBJ2-5; 7 bases map to TRBD1. This CDR3 comprises 16 residues. The germline gives CDR1 SGHRS, CDR2 YFSETQ. The V segment lost 2 bases and the J segment 4 bases; nucleotides outside the gene matches: 11. As DNA, the CDR3 is TGCGCCAGCAGCTTCCAGACAGGGAAGATAGGAGAGACCCAGTACTTC. Its protein product is CASSFQTGKIGETQYF. The whole variable domain, remainder taken from reference TRBV5-1 and TRBJ2-5, is KAGVTQTPRYLIKTRGQQVTLSCSPISGHRSVSWYQQTPGQGLQFLFEYFSETQRNKGNFPGRFSGRQFSNSRSEMNVSTLELGDSALYLCASSFQTGKIGETQYFGPGTRLLVL.

This chain joins TRBV20-1 and TRBJ2-7; unclear D gene. Germline V gene lookup returns CDR1 DFQATT and CDR2 SNEGSKA (reference sequence). V lost 6 bases to trimming and J lost 0 bases, with 9 bases between them. The CDR3 is 12 amino acids. CDR3 sequence: CSATGFSYEQYF. In DNA form, the CDR3 reads TGCAGTGCCACGGGCTTCTCCTACGAGCAGTACTTC.

This clonotype was seen a handful of times. The chain couples TRBV11-2 to TRBJ2-5; the match to TRBD2 covers 9 bases. After removal of 5 bases from V and 3 bases from J, the junction contained 7 bases not matched to a gene. The CDR3 spans 15 residues. Germline CDR1 and CDR2: SGHAT and FQNNGV. The CDR3 region is CASSDWERGEETQYF. The CDR3 nucleotides are TGTGCCAGCAGCGATTGGGAGCGGGGGGAAGAGACCCAGTACTTC.

The rearrangement uses TRBV6-5 and TRBJ2-1; no definite D call. Looked up from germline, CDR1 is MNHEY and CDR2 is SVGAGI. The CDR3 covers 13 residues. V was pared by 5 bases and J by 4 bases, with 9 bases between. CDR3 residues: CASSTFPYNEQFF. Written as DNA, the CDR3 is TGTGCCAGCAGTACTTTCCCGTACAATGAGCAGTTCTTC.

This clonotype was detected many times. The V call is TRBV7-9, the J call TRBJ2-1, with TRBD2 identical over 10 bases. Per germline, CDR1 SEHNR and CDR2 FQNEAQ (reference sequence). The CDR3 spans 17 residues. After removal of 3 bases from V and 7 bases from J, the junction contained 12 bases not matched to a gene. In DNA form, the CDR3 reads TGTGCCAGCAGCTTGCCCCGAAGGCTAGCGGGAGAAAATGAGCAGTTCTTC. Translated: CASSLPRRLAGENEQFF.

This clonotype was counted only a few times. The chain joins TRBV29-1 to TRBJ2-5, with D maybe TRBD2 (6 bases). V lost 7 bases and J lost 2, with 17 bases in between. Germline values: CDR1 SQVTM, CDR2 ANQGSEA. The CDR3 extends over 14 amino acids. DNA of the CDR3: TGCAGCGCAATCGGGGGTATTTGGCAAGAGACCCAGTACTTC. It specifies CSAIGGIWQETQYF.

This clonotype turned up a few times. This sequence joins TRBV12-3 or TRBV12-4 and TRBJ2-3; D ambiguous. The CDR3 has 13 amino acids. V was cut by 6 bases and J by 4 bases, with 11 bases left in between. This CDR3 reads CASSRQYPDTQYF. In DNA, the CDR3 is TGTGCCAGCAGCCGACAATATCCAGATACGCAGTATTTT.

This clonotype turned up a few times. This chain uses TRBV20-1 with TRBJ2-4; no firm D call. Germline values: CDR1 DFQATT, CDR2 SNEGSKA (reference sequence). V shed 5 bases and J shed 0 bases, with 8 bases lying between them. The CDR3 sequence is 13 residues long. In nucleotides, the CDR3 is TGCAGTGCTGCGACGGTAGCCAAAAACATTCAGTACTTC. This sequence encodes CSAATVAKNIQYF.

V and J are TRBV11-3 and TRBJ2-1; possibly TRBD2 for D (5 bases). With 4 bases removed from V and 8 bases from J, the gap between germline ends came to 12 bases. CDR1 and CDR2 (germline): SGHNT, YENEEA. This CDR3 has 13 residues. CDR3 residues: CASSSTEAYEQFF. For the CDR3, the DNA is TGTGCCAGCAGCTCGACGGAGGCGTATGAGCAGTTCTTC.

The genes are TRBV12-3 or TRBV12-4 and TRBJ2-1; D is unresolved. This CDR3 is built from 13 residues. The V end was cut by 0 bases, the J end by 7 bases, with 7 bases between. The CDR3 nucleotides are TGTGCCAGCAGTTTAGCATTAGCAAATGAGCAGTTCTTC. This encodes CASSLALANEQFF.

The rearrangement joins TRBV28 to TRBJ1-5, with TRBD1 matching 12 bases. This CDR3 region has 15 residues. With 5 bases clipped from V and 7 bases from J, the junction kept 6 bases outside the gene matches. Looked up from germline, CDR1 is MDHEN and CDR2 is SYDVKM. This CDR3 reads CASSKGQGAGQPQHF. Here the CDR3 DNA reads TGTGCCAGCAGTAAGGGACAGGGGGCAGGACAGCCCCAGCATTTT.

This chain connects TRBV11-2 to TRBJ2-7; D remains unclear. V dropped 7 bases and J dropped 6 bases, with 19 bases sitting between them. This CDR3 is built from 14 residues. In germline, CDR1 is SGHAT, CDR2 FQNNGV. Here the CDR3 reads CASTYSGVNGEQYF. The CDR3 nucleotides read TGTGCCAGCACCTACAGTGGGGTGAATGGCGAGCAGTACTTC.

This clonotype was observed a handful of times. One end of the junction fails to match germline, which may point to a read error. V is TRBV12-3 or TRBV12-4 and J is TRBJ2-3; 11 bases line up with TRBD2. This CDR3 contains 17 residues. The DNA for the CDR3 is TGTGCCAGCAGTCTAGCAATGACTAGCGGGGGCACAGATACGCAGTATTTT. Amino acid sequence: CASSLAMTSGGTDTQYF.

This clonotype was found many times. This chain links TRBV4-1 with TRBJ2-3, with TRBD2 matching 7 bases. V gave up 3 bases and J gave up 1 base; unmatched junction bases: 4. The germline V gene encodes CDR1 MGHRA and CDR2 YSYEKL. This CDR3 is 15 amino acids long. The CDR3 protein is CASSQGRGGTDTQYF. In nucleotides, the CDR3 is TGCGCCAGCAGCCAGGGACGGGGGGGCACAGATACGCAGTATTTT.

V gene TRBV29-1 combines with J gene TRBJ2-7; 15 bases map to TRBD2. Looked up from germline, CDR1 is SQVTM and CDR2 is ANQGSEA. Trimming at V came to 0 bases and at J to 6 bases, leaving 6 bases not matched to a gene. The CDR3 totals 16 residues. The CDR3 region is CSVEDSWTSGRVEQYF. CDR3 coding DNA: TGCAGCGTTGAAGATTCCTGGACTAGCGGGAGGGTCGAGCAGTACTTC.

This clonotype turned up a few times. The gene calls are TRBV20-1 and TRBJ1-2; D call uncertain. Trimming pared 6 bases from V and 4 bases from J, leaving 12 bases between. The CDR3 is 12 amino acids. CDR1 is DFQATT, CDR2 SNEGSKA, per germline (reference sequence). For the CDR3, the DNA is TGCAGTGCCGTCTTACCGGTCTATGGCTACACCTTC. It specifies CSAVLPVYGYTF.

The rearrangement joins TRBV2 to TRBJ2-7; D ambiguous. Germline CDR1 SNHLY, CDR2 FYNNEI. The CDR3 has 13 amino acids. V was shortened by 6 bases and J by 2 bases, with 11 bases between the two germline ends. CDR3 DNA sequence: TGTGCCAGCAGGACCGGGCCAACCTACGAGCAGTACTTC. Translation gives CASRTGPTYEQYF.

This rearrangement joins TRBV6-6 to TRBJ2-5, with D hard to call. Trimming pared 0 bases from V and 5 bases from J, leaving 4 bases between. The CDR3 has 12 amino acids. Germline V CDR1 and CDR2: MNHNY, SVGAGI (reference sequence). In nucleotides, the CDR3 is TGTGCCAGCAGTTACTCGAGTGAGACCCAGTACTTC. As protein: CASSYSSETQYF.

A word on this clonotype: A read error may be the cause here, since a much bigger clone is one base away. The gene calls are TRBV5-6 and TRBJ2-5; 8 nucleotides align to TRBD2. The CDR3 totals 14 residues. The germline V gene has CDR1 SGHDT and CDR2 YYEEEE. This CDR3 is CATSTGTRGETQYF. As DNA, the CDR3 is TGTGCCACCAGCACCGGGACTAGAGGAGAGACCCAGTACTTC. The full variable domain, in which reference TRBV5-6 and TRBJ2-5 provide the parts outside the CDR3, is DAGVTQSPTHLIKTRGQQVTLRCSPKSGHDTVSWYQQALGQGPQFIFQYYEEEERQRGNFPDRFSGHQFPNYSSELNVNALLLGDSALYLCATSTGTRGETQYFGPGTRLLVL.

This clonotype was recorded a few times. This chain connects TRBV24-1 to TRBJ2-1; 11 bases agree with TRBD1. The CDR3 consists of 15 residues. V trimming: 4 bases; J trimming: 8 bases; junction bases outside the gene matches: 6. Germline loops: CDR1 KGHDR, CDR2 SFDVKD. The CDR3 region is CATSEGRDRGDEQFF. CDR3 sequence (DNA): TGTGCCACCAGTGAGGGTCGGGACAGGGGGGATGAGCAGTTCTTC.

This CDR3 reads CSASETGKNIQYF. The CDR3 bases are TGCAGTGCTAGTGAGACAGGGAAAAACATTCAGTACTTC. This sequence joins TRBV20-1 and TRBJ2-4; 7 bases align to TRBD1. This CDR3 is 13 amino acids long. Germline V CDR1 and CDR2: DFQATT, SNEGSKA (reference sequence). Germline trimming cut 3 bases from V and 4 bases from J; bases unmatched to any gene: 3.

This chain connects TRBV5-1 to TRBJ2-3; D perhaps matches TRBD2 (7 bases). Germline CDR1 is SGHRS and CDR2 is YFSETQ. V dropped 0 bases and J dropped 14 bases, with 16 bases sitting between them. The CDR3 has 13 amino acids. The CDR3 is CASSLDEGGPPYF. The CDR3 DNA reads TGCGCCAGCAGCTTGGATGAGGGGGGGCCTCCGTATTTT.